A single T cell receptor (beta chain) is shown here with its context. Its antigen is currently unknown. Germline-derived CDR1 and CDR2 are WSHSY and SAAADI. Trimming removed 6 bases from V and 0 bases from J; junction bases left unmatched: 12. There are 17 residues in the CDR3. TCRdb's copy holds only in-frame clones and misses some; the assay was immunoSEQ multiplex PCR. The sample lists 150,000 to 200,000 clones, around 92% seen once, with roughly 2.2% in the top ten. The sample comes from a study of T cell responses to AZD1222 COVID-19 vaccine. Notes on the study in general: Elevations in Spike-specific TCR breadth and depth followed administration of two AZD1222 doses.

This receptor was taken from an adult in good health. The sequencing here drew on peripheral blood, taken on day 0 of AZD1222 vaccination. The chain has TRBV10-2 and TRBJ2-3, with TRBD1 matching over 7 bases. The CDR3 region is CASRGGGSTDSTDTQYF. As DNA, the CDR3 is TGCGCCAGCAGAGGGGGCGGCAGCACCGATAGCACAGATACGCAGTATTTT.